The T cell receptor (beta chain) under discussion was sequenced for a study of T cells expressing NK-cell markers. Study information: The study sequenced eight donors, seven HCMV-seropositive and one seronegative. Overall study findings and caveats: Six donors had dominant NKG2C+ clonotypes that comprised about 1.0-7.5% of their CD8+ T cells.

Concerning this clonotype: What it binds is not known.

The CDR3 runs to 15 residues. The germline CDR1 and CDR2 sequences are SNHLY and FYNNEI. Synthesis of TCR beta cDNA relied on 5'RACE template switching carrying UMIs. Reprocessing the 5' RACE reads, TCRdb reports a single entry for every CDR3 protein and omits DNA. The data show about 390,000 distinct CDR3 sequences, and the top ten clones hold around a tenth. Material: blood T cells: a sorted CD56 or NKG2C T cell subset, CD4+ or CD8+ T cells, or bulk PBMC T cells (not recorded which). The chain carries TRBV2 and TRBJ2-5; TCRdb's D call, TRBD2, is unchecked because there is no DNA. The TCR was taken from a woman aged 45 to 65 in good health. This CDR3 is CASTALALIQETQYF.